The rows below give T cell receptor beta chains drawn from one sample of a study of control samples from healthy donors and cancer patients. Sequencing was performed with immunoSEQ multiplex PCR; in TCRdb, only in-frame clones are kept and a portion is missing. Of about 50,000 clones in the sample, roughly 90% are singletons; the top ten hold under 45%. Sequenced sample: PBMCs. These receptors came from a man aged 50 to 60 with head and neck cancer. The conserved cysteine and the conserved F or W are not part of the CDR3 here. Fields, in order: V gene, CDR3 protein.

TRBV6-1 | ASSEWPSGRNEQF
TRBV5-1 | ASRRQGDSGNTIY
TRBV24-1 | ATSDDSGQQETQY
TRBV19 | ATSQGVETQY
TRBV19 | ASSIPPEGNTEAF
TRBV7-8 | ASSLGGFVQETQY
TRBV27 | ASLDRGLETQY
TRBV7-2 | ASSLAGSPAYGYT
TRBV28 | ASSSMKPQH
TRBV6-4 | ASSPGPYYNEQF
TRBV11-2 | ASSFEADTQY
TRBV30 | AWSHPPGQGRYEQY
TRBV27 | ASSLVTARNSYNEQF
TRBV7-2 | ASSLGDYSYNEQF
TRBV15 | ATSRARNEQF
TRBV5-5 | ASSPTGTSLF
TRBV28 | ASSWERTARSSPLH
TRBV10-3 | AISESSQGGYGYT
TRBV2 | ASSETRSNTEAF
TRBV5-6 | ASSPTFEGRGLDTEAF
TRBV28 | ASSPLPPGANVLT
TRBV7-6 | ASSLGNRDSSYEQY
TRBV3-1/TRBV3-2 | ASSPKEGFRGARYYEQY
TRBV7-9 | ASSYPEQSSYEQY
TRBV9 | ASSAGGRYNSPLH
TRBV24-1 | ATSDPKQGNYGYT
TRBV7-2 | ASSTYRGSYEQY
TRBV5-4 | ASSLERGTLF
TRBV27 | ASSLQTGNTGELF
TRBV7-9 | ASRTGTGGALQ
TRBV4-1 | ASRHGTSGGHNEQF
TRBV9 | ASSPSYISAGRGFYGYT
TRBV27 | AVLCEISYNSPLH
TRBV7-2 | ASSTNSGRGNTIY
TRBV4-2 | ASSQGEASGYEQY
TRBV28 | ASRPLDRGGNEQF
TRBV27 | ASSFAGGGWYEQY
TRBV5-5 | ASSLRSAPTQETQY
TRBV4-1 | ASSQVVPRRNEQF
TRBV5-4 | ASSLVGARGKETQY
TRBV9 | ASSVEGTNEKLF
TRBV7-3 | ASSPRGEETDTQY
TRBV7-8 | ASSLGVGSPLH
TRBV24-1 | ATSDLRRYLAKNIQY
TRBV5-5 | ASSPNPRTELLISGNTIY